This paragraph covers one TCR beta chain sequence. The clone's antigen remains unknown. The sequencer was a NextSeq 550. The Human TCR Profiling Kit (MiLaboratory) was used to prepare UMI-labeled 5' RACE TRB cDNA libraries. cDNA synthesis used the entire amount of extracted RNA, and PCR amplification then used the entire amount of cDNA produced. Libraries were prepared in parallel with an identical number of PCR cycles. The study's own analysis went as follows. With a minimum of two reads required per UMI, MIGEC and MiXCR pulled out about 57,000 +/- 9,900 unique UMI-labeled TRB cDNA molecules from each library. An average of approximately 40,000 +/- 10,000 functional in-frame TRB CDR3 nucleotide clonotypes without stop codons was found per library. After each sample was downsampled to 5000 UMI-labeled TRB molecules, VDJtools was used to calculate diversity metrics such as normalized Shannon-Wiener and Chao1. Clonotype-size-weighted physicochemical properties of the central five CDR3 residues (interaction energy, strength, volume and Kidera factor 4) were computed in VDJtools. The reads, reprocessed by TCRdb, yield one row per CDR3 protein sequence and no DNA. The V and J calls were determined by TCRdb, not by the authors. This sample's clone table shows some 56,000 distinct CDR3 sequences. About 20% of the sample is taken by the ten largest.

This sample is part of a study of CXCR3-negative and CXCR3-positive naive CD8 T cells (dated 2019 in TCRdb). Regarding the complete study: In total, some 140 million TRB reads were obtained, which works out to roughly 1.5 +/- 0.3 million reads per library. Data from roughly eleven donors, pooled across two independent experiments, went into the diversity and physicochemical repertoire analyses. Naive subsets from about 5 donors and memory cells from 3 donors were included in the TRBV-TRBJ cluster analysis.

Overall results and qualifications from the work: TRBV-TRBJ usage was similar between naive CXCR3-negative and CXCR3-positive cells from the same donor, while memory cells showed distinct patterns. Both naive subsets had comparably high repertoire diversity, while memory CD8+ T cells had much lower repertoire diversity. CXCR3 expression partially decreased after cryopreservation, so most assays used freshly isolated PBMCs. Because surface CD5, which is linked to self-reactivity in mice, was comparable between the naive subsets, TCR interaction strength was also inferred from the physicochemical properties of TRB CDR3s.

Each CD8+ T cell subset was flow-sorted in triplicate, with some 300,000 cells per subset placed directly into RLT lysis buffer. Peripheral blood mononuclear cells were isolated from buffy coats by standard density gradient centrifugation. Total RNA was extracted from sorted cells using an RNeasy Mini Kit. Via the germline V gene, CDR1 is SGHNT and CDR2 YENEEA. From cysteine to phenylalanine, the CDR3 is 17 amino acids long. There is no recorded DNA. The sample was memory CD8+ T cells from blood. Read against the paper, the sample's cell subset or site label means: conventional CD8+ memory T cells (TMEM), sorted as controls. Here the chain combines TRBV11-3 and TRBJ2-2; with no DNA, the TCRdb D assignment of TRBD1 cannot be verified. The clonotype comes from a human donor in good health. Some clones in this sample may be carry-over from other donors' samples. The encoded CDR3 is CASSLVGTGTSTGELFF.